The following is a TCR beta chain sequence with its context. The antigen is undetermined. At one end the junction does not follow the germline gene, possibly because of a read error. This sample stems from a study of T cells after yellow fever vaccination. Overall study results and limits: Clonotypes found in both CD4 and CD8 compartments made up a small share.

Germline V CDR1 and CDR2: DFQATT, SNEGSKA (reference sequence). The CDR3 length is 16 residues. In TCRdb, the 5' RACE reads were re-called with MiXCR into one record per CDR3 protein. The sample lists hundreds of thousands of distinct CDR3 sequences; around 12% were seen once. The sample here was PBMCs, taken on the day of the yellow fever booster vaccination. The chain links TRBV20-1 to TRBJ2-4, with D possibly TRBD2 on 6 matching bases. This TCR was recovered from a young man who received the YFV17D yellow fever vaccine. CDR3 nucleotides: TGCTGTGCTAGAGATCTCCCGGAGGGAGCCAAAAACATTCAGTACTTC. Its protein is CCARDLPEGAKNIQYF.